This T cell receptor beta chain was sequenced for a study of regulatory T cells in long-lasting Graves disease. Study-wide findings and caveats: Repertoires from persistent disease leaned toward TRBV28, TRBJ1-2 and TRBJ2-5.

This clonotype has just a few counts. Its antigen is not identified. A single base is all that separates this from a far larger clone, so a read error is likely. The CDR3 contains 14 residues. Germline V CDR1 and CDR2: MRHNA, SNTAGT. Stated time point: newly diagnosed GD, antithyroid drugs for less than 3 months. Extracted RNA from PBMCs served as the source of the TCR library. Through Arm-PCR of CDR3 regions and iRepertoire HTBI primers, TCR beta libraries were built. Each CDR3 protein gets one entry after TCRdb re-called the multiplex PCR reads with MiXCR. The data hold 350,000 to 450,000 distinct CDR3 sequences, with about a sixth observed a single time. This same sample was also part of a study on T cells in Graves' hyperthyroidism and ophthalmopathy.

This material consisted of peripheral blood mononuclear cells (PBMCs), taken at new diagnosis, from a patient treated with antithyroid drugs. The chain couples TRBV6-4 to TRBJ2-5; D is tentatively TRBD1 or TRBD2 (5 bases each). The receptor was isolated from a man between 35 and 55 years old with Graves disease. The CDR3 nucleotides are TGTGCCAGCAGTGCCAGGGAGTCCCAAGAGACCCAGTGCTTC. Protein: CASSARESQETQCF.